This T cell receptor beta chain is drawn from a study of cytomegalovirus exposure and HLA in healthy donors. Study-wide results and limits: Rarity held for most TCR sequences, but there were some public TCRs that occurred in many donors.

The PCR made use of 60 Vbeta and 13 Jbeta primers. Sequencing used immunoSEQ multiplex PCR; TCRdb keeps in-frame clones, though not all of them. This table holds 170,000 or so clones, roughly four fifths found once. For this clone: Its antigen is as yet unknown.

Germline V CDR1 and CDR2: MNHEY, SMNVEV (reference sequence). V shed 2 bases and J shed 0 bases, with 14 bases lying between them. This CDR3 spans 18 amino acids. The origin of this receptor is a man aged 45-60 years in good health and CMV-seronegative. The sequenced material came from PBMCs. The chain uses TRBV27 and TRBJ2-6; no reliable D call. CDR3 bases: TGTGCCAGCAGTTTAGCCGGGTTGTCCCACTCTGGGGCCAACGTCCTGACTTTC. Residues: CASSLAGLSHSGANVLTF.